This TCR beta chain was sequenced for a study of T cell clonotyping in hematopoietic cell transplantation. The V gene lost 4 bases and the J gene lost 8 bases, with 6 bases spanning the gap. This CDR3 is built from 12 residues. Germline CDR1 reads SEHNR; CDR2 reads FQNEAQ (reference sequence). The method was immunoSEQ multiplex PCR; TCRdb's version includes in-frame clones alone and lacks a portion of them. The table shows several thousand clones, with approximately 80% occurring only once. Blood collection times were about day -28 and days 30, 100, 180 posttransplant. The sample was peripheral blood mononuclear cells, taken 30 days after allogeneic stem cell transplant. This chain connects TRBV7-9 to TRBJ1-6; D is unclear. This receptor was identified in a male patient in his sixties or seventies who had an allogeneic stem cell transplant from an unrelated donor, so the T cells may come from the graft donor. Some clones in this sample may be carry-over from other donors' samples. This chain's CDR3 is CASSSGDSPLHF. The CDR3 nucleotides are TGTGCCAGCAGCTCCGGAGATTCACCCCTCCACTTT. Supplemented by reference TRBV7-9 and TRBJ1-6, the full variable domain reads DTGVSQNPRHKITKRGQNVTFRCDPISEHNRLYWYRQTLGQGPEFLTYFQNEAQLEKSRLLSDRFSAERPKGSFSTLEIQRTEQGDSAMYLCASSSGDSPLHFGNGTRLTVT.